Included here is one TCR beta chain sequence, with context. The CDR3 loop spans 14 amino acids. V dropped 5 bases and J dropped 7 bases, with 18 bases sitting between them. Germline V lookup: CDR1 GTSNPN, CDR2 SVGIG (reference sequence). The data stem from a study of blood T cell repertoires in COVID-19. Study information: Sources were T cells, B-cell-depleted T cells, or PBMCs; the material itself was cDNA or gDNA.

As originally analysed: Estimation of nucleated cell counts was performed using reference gene primer amplification. Assay used: immunoSEQ multiplex PCR; TCRdb lists only in-frame clones, some missing. D and trimming were read from the DNA, whereas the V and J calls and clone size are those reported in that table. The repertoire holds some 290,000 clones, around nine tenths seen once, with roughly 12% in the top ten. Seattle researchers signed up patients amid active infection and tracked them longitudinally. This chain uses TRBV30 with TRBJ2-1, with a weak D call TRBD2 (6 bases). The receptor's source is a woman in her twenties or thirties with COVID-19, enrolled during active disease. Sequenced: peripheral blood. In nucleotides, the CDR3 is TGTGCCTGGGGGCTCCCACTAGCTGGAAATGAGCAGTTCTTC. Residues: CAWGLPLAGNEQFF.